The 24 T cell receptor beta chains listed next were all sequenced from one sample in a study of blood T cells in healthy people across ages. A second about 6 to 11 cycle PCR used barcoded and J-beta primers. TCRdb re-derived calls from the 5' RACE reads in MiXCR, one entry per CDR3 protein. The table has hundreds of thousands of distinct CDR3 sequences, approximately 52% seen once. The sample comprised blood. The receptor set was obtained from a woman of 80 years or more in good health.

In regard to this clonotype: A clone one base away is much larger, so this may be a read error. V gene TRBV3-1 combines with J gene TRBJ2-7, with D possibly being TRBD1 or TRBD2 (5 bases each). From germline, CDR1 is LGHDT and CDR2 YNNKEL (reference sequence). The CDR3 covers 13 residues. The CDR3 DNA sequence: TGTGCCGGCAGCCAAGGGCACTGGGGGGAGCAGTACTTC. Its translation is CAGSQGHWGEQYF.

The J gene is TRBJ2-5, the V gene TRBV7-8; TRBD1 might be the D (6 bases). V lost 3 bases, J lost 4 bases, and 18 bases lay in between. The CDR3 is 16 amino acids. Germline lookup yields CDR1 SGHVS and CDR2 FQNEAQ. The CDR3 bases are TGTGCCAGCAGCTTTTACCCACGAGGCAGGGGAGAGACCCAGTACTTC. Encoded protein: CASSFYPRGRGETQYF.

This clonotype was seen many times. The genes are TRBV14 and TRBJ2-3, with D perhaps given as TRBD1 or TRBD2 (6 bases each). The length of the CDR3 is 13 residues. Germline V gives CDR1 SGHDN, CDR2 FVKESK. V gave up 1 base and J gave up 7 bases, with 9 bases separating them. CDR3 sequence reads: CASSQAGAHTQYF. CDR3 coding DNA: TGTGCCAGCAGCCAAGCGGGGGCACATACGCAGTATTTT.

This chain uses TRBV3-1 with TRBJ2-5; a weak D match, TRBD2 (6 bases). The DNA end is more similar to TRBJ2-7, so the J call may be wrong. This CDR3 has 13 residues. Germline CDR1 reads LGHDT; CDR2 reads YNNKEL (reference sequence). The chain's CDR3 is CASSRIWRGEQYF. DNA of the CDR3: TGTGCCAGCAGCCGAATATGGAGGGGCGAGCAGTACTTC.

The chain is built from TRBV10-3 and TRBJ2-7; no clear D. CDR1 ENHRY and CDR2 SYGVKD come from the germline V gene. V was shortened by 8 bases and J by 4 bases, with 9 bases between the two germline ends. The CDR3 is 11 residues long. CDR3 DNA sequence: TGTGCCATCCGAGAACAGTACGAGCAGTACTTC. Translation: CAIREQYEQYF.

The chain joins TRBV7-2 to TRBJ2-7; 7 nucleotides match TRBD2. This CDR3 region has 14 residues. Trimming at V came to 1 base and at J to 4 bases, leaving 4 bases not matched to a gene. Germline V gene data show CDR1 as SGHTA and CDR2 as FQGNSA. The CDR3 sequence is CASSLVAGEYEQYF. In DNA, the CDR3 is TGTGCCAGCAGCTTAGTTGCGGGGGAGTACGAGCAGTACTTC. Together with reference TRBV7-2 and TRBJ2-7, the CDR3 gives the full variable domain: GAGVSQSPSNKVTEKGKDVELRCDPISGHTALYWYRQSLGQGLEFLIYFQGNSAPDKSGLPSDRFSAERTGGSVSTLTIQRTQQEDSAVYLCASSLVAGEYEQYFGPGTRLTVT.

A note on this clonotype: This may come from a read error, since a much larger clone is one base off. The rearrangement joins TRBV10-3 to TRBJ2-7; D is unresolved. The CDR3 sequence is 12 residues long. Looked up from germline, CDR1 is ENHRY and CDR2 is SYGVKD. CDR3 bases: TGTGCCATCAGGGAGTCAAGCTACGAGCAGTACTTC. Protein: CAIRESSYEQYF.

The chain uses TRBV6-5 and TRBJ2-1, with 10 bases fitting TRBD2. The CDR3 contains 16 residues. Germline V gene data show CDR1 as MNHEY and CDR2 as SVGAGI. The J segment lost 8 bases and the V segment lost 9 bases, leaving 16 bases of the junction unmatched. Here the CDR3 reads CASTARASGRYDEQFF. CDR3 bases: TGTGCCAGTACCGCGAGGGCTAGCGGGAGATACGATGAGCAGTTCTTC.

Details on this clonotype: A junction boundary mismatches the germline segment, possibly from a read error. The chain combines TRBV4-3 with TRBJ2-7; 7 positions agree with TRBD1. The CDR3 contains 18 residues. CDR1 is LGHNA, CDR2 YSLEER, per germline. The CDR3 loop is CVSSQEAPRQGVSYEQYF. CDR3 DNA sequence: TGCGTCAGCAGCCAAGAAGCCCCCCGACAGGGTGTGTCCTACGAGCAGTACTTC.

The table lists this clonotype with many counts. The chain combines TRBV15 with TRBJ2-7; 8 nucleotides agree with TRBD1. J lost 4 bases, V lost 2 bases, and 7 bases had no gene match. There are 15 residues in the CDR3. Germline V gene data show CDR1 as LNHNV and CDR2 as YYDKDF (reference sequence). CDR3 residues: CATSRPGQVFYEQYF. The CDR3 DNA reads TGTGCCACCAGCAGACCGGGACAGGTCTTTTACGAGCAGTACTTC. The full variable domain, in which reference TRBV15 and TRBJ2-7 provide the parts outside the CDR3, is DAMVIQNPRYQVTQFGKPVTLSCSQTLNHNVMYWYQQKSSQAPKLLFHYYDKDFNNEADTPDNFQSRRPNTSFCFLDIRSPGLGDTAMYLCATSRPGQVFYEQYFGPGTRLTVT.

This chain joins TRBV20-1 and TRBJ2-7; D remains unclear. V lost 2 bases, J lost 1 base, and 9 bases lay in between. The germline V gene encodes CDR1 DFQATT and CDR2 SNEGSKA (reference sequence). The CDR3 sequence is 13 residues long. In DNA, the CDR3 is TGCAGTGCTAGAATGGGAAGTTCCTACGAGCAGTACTTC. Protein: CSARMGSSYEQYF.

Turning to this clonotype: Just one base apart from a much larger clone, this may be a read error. The chain uses TRBV5-1 and TRBJ2-7; D gene uncertain. This CDR3 has 13 residues. V gave up 0 bases and J gave up 7 bases, with 11 bases separating them. Germline assignment: CDR1 SGHRS and CDR2 YFSETQ. The CDR3 region is CASSLAVRNEQYF. CDR3 nucleotides: TGCGCCAGCAGCTTGGCCGTACGTAATGAGCAGTACTTC.

The genes are TRBV14 and TRBJ2-7, with D uncertain. CDR3 size: 13 residues. Germline V CDR1 and CDR2: SGHDN, FVKESK. V dropped 3 bases and J dropped 3 bases, with 9 bases sitting between them. CDR3: CASSQQTDYEQYF. CDR3 bases: TGTGCCAGCAGCCAGCAGACCGACTACGAGCAGTACTTC. Drawing the rest from reference TRBV14 and TRBJ2-7, the complete variable domain is EAGVTQFPSHSVIEKGQTVTLRCDPISGHDNLYWYRRVMGKEIKFLLHFVKESKQDESGMPNNRFLAERTGGTYSTLKVQPAELEDSGVYFCASSQQTDYEQYFGPGTRLTVT.

The chain is built from TRBV30 and TRBJ1-2; no reliable D call. Deletions cut 4 bases from V and 8 bases from J, with 23 bases between. Germline lookup yields CDR1 GTSNPN and CDR2 SVGIG (reference sequence). This CDR3 has 15 residues. The chain's CDR3 is CAWIRGRTEARGYTF. CDR3 bases: TGTGCCTGGATTCGCGGAAGGACGGAAGCGAGGGGCTACACCTTC.

At least ten counts were recorded for this clonotype. The CDR3 here is CASRRDSLYNEQFF. CDR3 nucleotide sequence: TGTGCCAGCAGACGGGACTCATTATACAATGAGCAGTTCTTC. The gene calls are TRBV6-5 and TRBJ2-1; the D gene is possibly TRBD2 (6 bases). CDR3 length: 14 amino acids. Between the trimmed V and J ends, which lost 6 bases and 4 bases, there was a span of 13 bases. Germline CDR1 reads MNHEY; CDR2 reads SVGAGI.

V gene TRBV6-5 combines with J gene TRBJ2-5, with D perhaps matching TRBD2 (6 bases). The J call may be in error: the DNA end matches TRBJ2-7 better. This CDR3 is 15 amino acids long. CDR1 and CDR2 from the germline V gene are MNHEY and SVGAGI. The CDR3 loop reads CASSPFGGGSSEQYF. The CDR3 DNA sequence: TGTGCCAGCAGCCCCTTTGGGGGAGGTTCTTCCGAGCAGTACTTC.

The genes are TRBV5-1 and TRBJ2-7; 9 bases align to TRBD1. Germline lookup yields CDR1 SGHRS and CDR2 YFSETQ. V dropped 4 bases and J dropped 4; count of bases not matched to a gene: 12. The CDR3 covers 16 residues. This chain's CDR3 is CASSEAPGQGIYEQYF. DNA of the CDR3: TGCGCCAGCAGCGAGGCACCGGGACAGGGTATTTACGAGCAGTACTTC.

The V call is TRBV19, the J call TRBJ1-6, with unresolved D. The CDR3 spans 12 residues. Germline-derived CDR1 and CDR2 are LNHDA and SQIVND (reference sequence). Between the trimmed V and J ends, which lost 6 bases and 4 bases, there was a span of 4 bases. CDR3: CASRHYNSPLHF. The CDR3 DNA reads as TGTGCCAGTAGACATTATAATTCACCCCTCCACTTT.

Regarding this clonotype: A clone one base away is much larger, so this may be a read error. The chain joins TRBV2 to TRBJ2-7; TRBD2 aligns across 10 bases. Germline V CDR1 and CDR2: SNHLY, FYNNEI. V was clipped by 6 bases and J by 3 bases; unmatched bases: 8. The CDR3 is 15 residues long. CDR3 residues: CASSPWTSGFYEQYF. The CDR3 nucleotides read TGTGCCAGCAGCCCCTGGACTAGCGGTTTCTACGAGCAGTACTTC.

This rearrangement joins TRBV5-6 to TRBJ1-6; maybe TRBD1 (5 bases). Deletions cut 5 bases from V and 0 bases from J, with 9 bases between. The CDR3 has 15 amino acids. The germline V gene has CDR1 SGHDT and CDR2 YYEEEE. The CDR3 nucleotides read TGTGCCAGCAGGACAGATTCCTCCTATAATTCACCCCTCCACTTT. Protein sequence: CASRTDSSYNSPLHF.

A word on this clonotype: Being one base from a much bigger clone, this may be a read error. The chain combines TRBV5-1 with TRBJ2-5, with D unresolved. Trimming left V 3 bases short and J 1 base short, with 13 bases between. CDR1 and CDR2 (germline): SGHRS, YFSETQ. The CDR3 sequence is 15 residues long. CDR3 loop: CASSSPEESQETQYF. Written as DNA, the CDR3 is TGCGCCAGCAGCTCCCCCGAAGAATCCCAAGAGACCCAGTACTTC. The whole variable domain, filled in from reference TRBV5-1 and TRBJ2-5, reads KAGVTQTPRYLIKTRGQQVTLSCSPISGHRSVSWYQQTPGQGLQFLFEYFSETQRNKGNFPGRFSGRQFSNSRSEMNVSTLELGDSALYLCASSSPEESQETQYFGPGTRLLVL.

This clonotype has a count of ten or more. CDR3 sequence reads: CASSPATGFGEQFF. Written as DNA, the CDR3 is TGTGCCAGCTCACCGGCGACAGGGTTTGGTGAGCAGTTCTTC. This chain links TRBV18 with TRBJ2-1; 7 bases agree with TRBD1. The J segment lost 9 bases and the V segment lost 3 bases, leaving 8 bases of the junction unmatched. The V gene's germline CDR1 is KGHSH and CDR2 LQKENI. This CDR3 spans 14 amino acids.

This clonotype was observed a single time. The genes are TRBV14 and TRBJ1-4; tentatively, D is TRBD1 (5 bases). This CDR3 contains 16 residues. The germline V gene encodes CDR1 SGHDN and CDR2 FVKESK. Trimming pared 4 bases from V and 3 bases from J, leaving 15 bases between. This chain's CDR3 is CASSLIPGPPNEKLFF. For the CDR3, the DNA is TGTGCCAGCAGCCTCATCCCGGGACCGCCTAATGAAAAACTGTTTTTT.

The J gene is TRBJ2-1, the V gene TRBV28; TRBD2 matches 7 bases. The trim removed 7 bases at V and 2 bases at J, leaving 8 bases unmatched. CDR1 and CDR2 (germline): MDHEN, SYDVKM. The CDR3 sequence is 15 residues long. CDR3 protein: CASMIWGGPYNEQFF. The CDR3 DNA reads TGTGCCAGCATGATATGGGGGGGACCCTACAATGAGCAGTTCTTC.